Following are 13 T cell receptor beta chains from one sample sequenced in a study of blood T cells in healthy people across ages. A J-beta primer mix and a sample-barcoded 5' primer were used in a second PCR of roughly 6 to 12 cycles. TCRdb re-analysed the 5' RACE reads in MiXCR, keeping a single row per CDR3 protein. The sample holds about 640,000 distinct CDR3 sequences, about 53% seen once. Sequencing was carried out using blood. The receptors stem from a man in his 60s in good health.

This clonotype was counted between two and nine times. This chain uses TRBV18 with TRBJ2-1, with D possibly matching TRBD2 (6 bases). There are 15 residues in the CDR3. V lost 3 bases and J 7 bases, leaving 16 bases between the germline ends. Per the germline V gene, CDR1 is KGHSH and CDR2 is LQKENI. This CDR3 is CASSPRTTLRNEQFF. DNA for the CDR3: TGTGCCAGCTCACCCCGGACTACCCTCCGGAATGAGCAGTTCTTC.

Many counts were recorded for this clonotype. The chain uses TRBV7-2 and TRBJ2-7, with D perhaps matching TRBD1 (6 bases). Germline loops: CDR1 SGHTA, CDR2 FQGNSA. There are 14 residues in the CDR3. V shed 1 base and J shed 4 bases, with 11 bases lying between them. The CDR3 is CASSLDRERYEQYF. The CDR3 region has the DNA TGTGCCAGCAGCTTAGACAGGGAACGGTACGAGCAGTACTTC.

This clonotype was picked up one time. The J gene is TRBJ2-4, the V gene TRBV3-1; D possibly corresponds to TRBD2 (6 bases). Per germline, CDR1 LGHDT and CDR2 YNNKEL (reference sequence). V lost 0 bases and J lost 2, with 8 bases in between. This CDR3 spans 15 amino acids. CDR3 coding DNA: TGTGCCAGCAGCCAAGATGCGGGGTCCAAAAACATTCAGTACTTC. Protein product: CASSQDAGSKNIQYF.

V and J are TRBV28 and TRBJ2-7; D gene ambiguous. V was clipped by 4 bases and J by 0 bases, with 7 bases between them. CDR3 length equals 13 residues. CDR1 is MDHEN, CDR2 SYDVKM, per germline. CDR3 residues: CASSSPTSYEQYF. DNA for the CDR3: TGTGCCAGCAGTTCCCCTACCTCCTACGAGCAGTACTTC. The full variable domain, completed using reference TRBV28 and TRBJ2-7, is DVKVTQSSRYLVKRTGEKVFLECVQDMDHENMFWYRQDPGLGLRLIYFSYDVKMKEKGDIPEGYSVSREKKERFSLILESASTNQTSMYLCASSSPTSYEQYFGPGTRLTVT.

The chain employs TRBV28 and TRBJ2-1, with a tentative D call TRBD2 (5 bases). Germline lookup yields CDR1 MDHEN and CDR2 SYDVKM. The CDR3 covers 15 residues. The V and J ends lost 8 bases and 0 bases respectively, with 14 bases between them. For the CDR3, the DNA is TGTGCCAGCGTGGGAGCGCCGAGCTCCTACAATGAGCAGTTCTTC. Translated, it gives CASVGAPSSYNEQFF.

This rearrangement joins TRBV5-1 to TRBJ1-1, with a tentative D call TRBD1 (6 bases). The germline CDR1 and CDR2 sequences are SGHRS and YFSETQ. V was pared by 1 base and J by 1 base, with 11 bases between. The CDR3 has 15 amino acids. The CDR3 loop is CASSLQGSGNTEAFF. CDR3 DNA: TGCGCCAGCAGCTTGCAGGGGAGCGGGAACACTGAAGCTTTCTTT.

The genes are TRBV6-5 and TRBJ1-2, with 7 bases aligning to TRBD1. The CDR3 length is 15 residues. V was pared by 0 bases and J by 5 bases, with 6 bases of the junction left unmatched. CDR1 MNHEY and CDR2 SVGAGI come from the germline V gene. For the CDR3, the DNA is TGTGCCAGCAGTTACTCTGACAGGGTGACTTATGGCTACACCTTC. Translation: CASSYSDRVTYGYTF.

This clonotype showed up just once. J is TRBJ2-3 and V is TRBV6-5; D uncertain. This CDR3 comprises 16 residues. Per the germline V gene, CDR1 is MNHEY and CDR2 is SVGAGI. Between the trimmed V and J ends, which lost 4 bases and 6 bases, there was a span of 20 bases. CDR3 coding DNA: TGTGCCAGCAGTTTATCCCCCAGTAACGCATGGGATACGCAGTATTTT. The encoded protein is CASSLSPSNAWDTQYF.

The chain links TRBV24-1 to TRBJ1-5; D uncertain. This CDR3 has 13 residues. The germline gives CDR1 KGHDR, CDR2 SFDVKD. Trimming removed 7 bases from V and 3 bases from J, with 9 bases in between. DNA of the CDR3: TGTGCCACCAGGCAGGCCATCAATCAGCCCCAGCATTTT. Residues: CATRQAINQPQHF.

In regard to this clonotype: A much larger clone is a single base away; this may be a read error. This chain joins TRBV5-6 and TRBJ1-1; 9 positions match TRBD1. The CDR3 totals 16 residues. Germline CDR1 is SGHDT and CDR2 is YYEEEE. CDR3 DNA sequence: TGTGCCGGCAGCCTAACCACCGGGACAGGGTTAACTGAAGCTTTCTTT. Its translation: CAGSLTTGTGLTEAFF.

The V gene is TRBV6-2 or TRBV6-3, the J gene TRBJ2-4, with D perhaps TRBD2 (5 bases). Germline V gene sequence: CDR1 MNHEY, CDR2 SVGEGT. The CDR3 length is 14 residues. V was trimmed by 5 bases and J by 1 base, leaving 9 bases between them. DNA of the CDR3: TGTGCCAGCAGTCTGGACTGGGCCAAAAACATTCAGTACTTC. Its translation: CASSLDWAKNIQYF.

CDR3 nucleotides: TGCGCCAGCAGCCAACAGGTTCTTGAAAAACTGTTTTTT. Residues: CASSQQVLEKLFF. The chain links TRBV4-1 to TRBJ1-4; D is undetermined. Trimming took 2 bases from V and 7 from J, leaving 8 bases between them. Per germline, CDR1 MGHRA and CDR2 YSYEKL. The CDR3 length is 13 residues.

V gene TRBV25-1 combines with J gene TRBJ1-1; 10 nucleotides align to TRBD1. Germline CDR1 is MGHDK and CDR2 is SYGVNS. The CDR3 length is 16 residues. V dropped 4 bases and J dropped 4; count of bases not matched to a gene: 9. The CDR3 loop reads CASSVETGGAITEAFF. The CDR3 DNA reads TGTGCCAGCAGTGTCGAGACAGGGGGCGCGATCACTGAAGCTTTCTTT.